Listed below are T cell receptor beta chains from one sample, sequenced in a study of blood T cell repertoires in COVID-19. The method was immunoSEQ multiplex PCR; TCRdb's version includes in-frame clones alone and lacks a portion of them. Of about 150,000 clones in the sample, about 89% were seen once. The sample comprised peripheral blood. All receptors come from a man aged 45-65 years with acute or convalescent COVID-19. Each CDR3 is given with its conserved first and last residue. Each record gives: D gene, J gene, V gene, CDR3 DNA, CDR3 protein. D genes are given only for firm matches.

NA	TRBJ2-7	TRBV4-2	TGTGCCAGCAGCCAAGGGCATGGCAGGGACTACGAGCAGTACTTC	CASSQGHGRDYEQYF
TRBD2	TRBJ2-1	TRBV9	TGTGCCAGCAGCGTAGCTACTAGCGGGGGGGGATACAATGAGCAGTTCTTC	CASSVATSGGGYNEQFF
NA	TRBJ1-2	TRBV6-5	TGTGCCAGCAACCCGACAGGCAAGATTAACTATGGCTACACCTTC	CASNPTGKINYGYTF
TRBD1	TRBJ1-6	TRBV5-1	TGCGCCAGCAGCCAGGAGGGGGCCCGGGGTTCACCCCTCCACTTT	CASSQEGARGSPLHF
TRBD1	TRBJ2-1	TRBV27	TGTGCCAGCAGTCAACTTGCGGGGACAGGGGACAATGAGCAGTTCTTC	CASSQLAGTGDNEQFF
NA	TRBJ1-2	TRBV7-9	TGTGCCAGCAGCTATCAGGAGGGGTCATATGGCTACACCTTC	CASSYQEGSYGYTF
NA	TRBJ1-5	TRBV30	TGTGCCTGGAGCAGGGATAACAATCAGCCCCAGCATTTT	CAWSRDNNQPQHF
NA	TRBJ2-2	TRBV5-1	TGCGCCAGCAGCTTGTCGGGGATCGGGCTCACGAACACCGGGGAGCTGTTTTTT	CASSLSGIGLTNTGELFF
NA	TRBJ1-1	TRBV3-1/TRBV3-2	TGTGCCAGCAGAAGGGGCACTGAAGCTTTCTTT	CASRRGTEAFF
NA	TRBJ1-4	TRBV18	TGTGCCAGCTCACCCGGGGGAGCAACTAATGAAAAACTGTTTTTT	CASSPGGATNEKLFF
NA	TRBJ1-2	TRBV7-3	TGTGCCAGCAGCCCCTCCCCAAAGACAGCGACCTATGGCTACACCTTC	CASSPSPKTATYGYTF
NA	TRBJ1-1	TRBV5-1	TGCGCCAGCAATCCAGGGAACACTGAAGCTTTCTTT	CASNPGNTEAFF
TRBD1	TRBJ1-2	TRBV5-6	TGTGCCAGCAGCTTAGTCGGACAGGGCTATGGCTACACCTTC	CASSLVGQGYGYTF
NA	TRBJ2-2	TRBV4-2	TGTGCCAGCAGCCAAGTCCCAAGAATAGCGAGGAACACCGGGGAGCTGTTTTTT	CASSQVPRIARNTGELFF